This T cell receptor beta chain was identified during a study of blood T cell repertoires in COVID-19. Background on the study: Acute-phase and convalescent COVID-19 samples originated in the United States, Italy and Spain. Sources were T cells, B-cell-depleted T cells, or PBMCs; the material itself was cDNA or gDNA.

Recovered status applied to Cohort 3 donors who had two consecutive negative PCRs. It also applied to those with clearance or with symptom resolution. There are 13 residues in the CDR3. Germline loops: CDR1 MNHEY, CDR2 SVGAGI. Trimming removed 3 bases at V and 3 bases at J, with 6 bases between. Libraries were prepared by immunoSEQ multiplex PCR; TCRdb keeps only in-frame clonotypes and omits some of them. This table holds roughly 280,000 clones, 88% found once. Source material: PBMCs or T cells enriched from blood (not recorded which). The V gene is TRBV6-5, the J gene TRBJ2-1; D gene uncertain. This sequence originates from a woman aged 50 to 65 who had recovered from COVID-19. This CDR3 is CASSYTDYNEQFF. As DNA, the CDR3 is TGTGCCAGCAGTTATACAGACTACAATGAGCAGTTCTTC.